Sequencing of this T cell receptor (beta chain) was carried out in a study of shared clonotypes between healthy human individuals. Study details: Per donor, three plates held CD4 naive cells, three held CD4 memory, two held CD8 naive and one held CD8 memory.

CD4+ cells were split into CD45RA+ naive and CD45RA-negative memory subsets. The study's findings and limits: Sequencing depth was expected to influence donor clonotype sharing. The naive CD4 repertoires of a handful of donors were compared, and approximately 4.7% of clonotypes were shared.

With regard to this clone: Its matching antigen is unknown.

Here immunoSEQ multiplex PCR was the method, and the copy in TCRdb shows in-frame clones only, minus some. The table lists 2 million to 2.5 million clones, approximately 90% of them singletons. Deletions cut 7 bases from V and 6 bases from J, with 13 bases between. The CDR3 sequence is 13 residues long. From germline, CDR1 is LNHDA and CDR2 SQIVND (reference sequence). The V and J genes are TRBV19 and TRBJ1-5, with D unclear. Sequencing used naive CD4+ T cells from PBMCs. This sample's subset: CD45RA+ positively selected. The receptor was derived from a man between 18 and 29 years old in good health. Some clones in this sample may be carry-over from other donors' samples. CDR3 sequence (DNA): TGTGCCAGTACCAGGTTGGCTGGTCAGCCCCAGCATTTT. Its translation: CASTRLAGQPQHF.